This TCR beta chain stems from a study of blood T cell repertoires in COVID-19. Only in-frame clones appear in the TCRdb table, and some are missing; sequencing was by immunoSEQ multiplex PCR. The sample comprises 150,000 to 200,000 clones, about 84% of which are singletons, and approximately 6% rests with the top ten. Enrolled through a virtual design, the participants were between about 18 and 100 years of age and came from 24 US areas. The CDR3 runs 13 residues. Trimming took 5 bases from V and 7 from J; bases not matched to a gene: 4. CDR1 and CDR2 (germline): SGHTA, FQGTGA. The sequence came from a man aged 40-49 years who had recovered from COVID-19. Source material: PBMCs or T cells enriched from blood (not recorded which). The chain links TRBV7-3 to TRBJ1-3; TRBD1 aligns across 8 bases. CDR3 sequence reads: CASSLRQGNTIYF. The CDR3 DNA reads as TGTGCCAGCAGCCTCAGACAGGGGAACACCATATATTTT. The variable domain in full, completed from reference TRBV7-3 and TRBJ1-3, reads GAGVSQTPSNKVTEKGKYVELRCDPISGHTALYWYRQSLGQGPEFLIYFQGTGAADDSGLPNDRFFAVRPEGSVSTLKIQRTERGDSAVYLCASSLRQGNTIYFGEGSWLTVV.